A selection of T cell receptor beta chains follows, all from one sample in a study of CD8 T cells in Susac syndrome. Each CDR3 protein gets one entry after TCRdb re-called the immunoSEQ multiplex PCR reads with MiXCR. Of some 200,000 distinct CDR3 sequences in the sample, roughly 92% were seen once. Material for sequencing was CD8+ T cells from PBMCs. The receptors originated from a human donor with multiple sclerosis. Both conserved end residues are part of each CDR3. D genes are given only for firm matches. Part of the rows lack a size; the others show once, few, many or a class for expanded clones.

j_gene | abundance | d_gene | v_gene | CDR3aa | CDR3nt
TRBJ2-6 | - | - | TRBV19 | CATHSSGANVLTF | TGTGCCACCCACAGCTCTGGGGCCAACGTCCTGACTTTC
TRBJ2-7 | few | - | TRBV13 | CASSAGRSYEQYF | TGTGCCAGTAGTGCGGGCCGCTCCTACGAGCAGTACTTC
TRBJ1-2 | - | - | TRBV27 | CASSSEALYGYTF | TGTGCCAGCAGTTCAGAAGCCCTATATGGCTACACCTTC
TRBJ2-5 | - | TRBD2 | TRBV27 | CASSPGGEIPYQETQYF | TGTGCCAGCAGTCCCGGGGGGGAGATTCCGTACCAAGAGACCCAGTACTTC
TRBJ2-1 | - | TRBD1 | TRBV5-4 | CASSLKGQGPASSYNEQFF | TGTGCCAGCAGCTTGAAGGGACAGGGGCCAGCCTCCTCCTACAATGAGCAGTTCTTC
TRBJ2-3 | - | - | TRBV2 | CASSEADSRSGTDTQYF | TGTGCCAGCAGTGAAGCGGATAGCAGGAGCGGCACAGATACGCAGTATTTT
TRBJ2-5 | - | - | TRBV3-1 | CASSHPPWSRGDTQTQYF | TGTGCCAGCAGCCATCCCCCTTGGTCGCGGGGAGACACCCAGACCCAGTACTTC
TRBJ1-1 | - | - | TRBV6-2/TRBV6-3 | CASSYSTTGGDTEAFF | TGTGCCAGCAGTTACTCAACGACAGGAGGTGACACTGAAGCTTTCTTT
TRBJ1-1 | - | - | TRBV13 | CASSSRGVRAEAFF | TGTGCCAGCAGCTCCCGAGGGGTAAGGGCTGAAGCTTTCTTT
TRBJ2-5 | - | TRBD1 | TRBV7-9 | CASSSLDRGPIQETQYF | TGTGCCAGCAGCTCCCTTGACAGGGGCCCGATCCAAGAGACCCAGTACTTC
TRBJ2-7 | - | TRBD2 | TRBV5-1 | CASSFSGNAYEQYF | TGCGCCAGCAGCTTCAGCGGGAATGCCTACGAGCAGTACTTC
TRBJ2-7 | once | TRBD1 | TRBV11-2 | CASSPPGQGIYEQYF | TGTGCCAGCAGCCCCCCGGGACAGGGCATCTACGAGCAGTACTTC
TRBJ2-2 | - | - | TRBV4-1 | CASSREDTGELFF | TGCGCCAGCAGCCGGGAAGACACCGGGGAGCTGTTTTTT
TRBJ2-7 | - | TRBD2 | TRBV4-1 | CASSQGTSESAYEQYF | TGCGCCAGCAGCCAAGGGACTAGCGAGTCGGCCTACGAGCAGTACTTC
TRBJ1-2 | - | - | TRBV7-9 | CASNLQDRNGYTF | TGTGCCAGCAACTTACAAGACCGTAATGGCTACACCTTC
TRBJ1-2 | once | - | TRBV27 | CASSLSRGPNYGYTF | TGTGCCAGCAGTTTATCCCGGGGGCCCAACTATGGCTACACCTTC
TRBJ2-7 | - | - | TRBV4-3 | CASSQEETYEQYF | TGCGCCAGCAGCCAAGAGGAAACCTACGAGCAGTACTTC
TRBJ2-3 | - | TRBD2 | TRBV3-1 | CASSQPGLAGGPLITDTQYF | TGTGCCAGCAGCCAACCCGGGCTAGCGGGGGGGCCACTCATCACAGATACGCAGTATTTT
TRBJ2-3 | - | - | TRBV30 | CAWNNPPDTQYF | TGTGCCTGGAACAACCCCCCGGATACGCAGTATTTT
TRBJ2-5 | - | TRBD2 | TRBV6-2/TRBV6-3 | CASSPGLAGVRRQETQYF | TGTGCCAGCAGTCCGGGACTAGCGGGAGTTAGGAGGCAAGAGACCCAGTACTTC
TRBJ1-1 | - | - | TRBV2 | CASSGGQPNTEAFF | TGTGCCAGCAGTGGTGGACAGCCCAACACTGAAGCTTTTTTT
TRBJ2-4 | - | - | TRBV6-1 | CASTDVYIQYF | TGTGCCAGCACGGATGTATACATTCAGTACTTC
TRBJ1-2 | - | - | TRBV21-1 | CANPNYGYTF | TGTGCCAACCCTAACTATGGCTACACCTTC
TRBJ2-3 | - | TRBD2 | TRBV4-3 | CASSQDWGGNTQYF | TGCGCCAGCAGCCAAGATTGGGGGGGGAATACGCAGTATTTT
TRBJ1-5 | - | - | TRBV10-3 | CAISEGDQPQHF | TGTGCCATCAGTGAGGGTGATCAGCCCCAGCATTTT
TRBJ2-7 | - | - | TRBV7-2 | CASSLGDGGVPYEQYF | TGTGCCAGCAGCTTAGGGGACGGCGGTGTCCCCTACGAGCAGTACTTC
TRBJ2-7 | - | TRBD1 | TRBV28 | CASSQTGISYEQYF | TGTGCCAGCAGTCAGACAGGGATTTCCTACGAGCAGTACTTC
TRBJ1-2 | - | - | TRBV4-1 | CASSQGKGTGLKYGYTF | TGCGCCAGCAGCCAAGGAAAGGGCACAGGGTTGAAATATGGCTACACCTTC
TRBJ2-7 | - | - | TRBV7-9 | CASSGTGLGSYEQYF | TGTGCCAGCAGCGGGACCGGGCTTGGATCCTACGAGCAGTACTTC
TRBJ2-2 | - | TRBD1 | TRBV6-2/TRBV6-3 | CASSYVDREELFF | TGTGCCAGCAGTTACGTGGACAGGGAGGAGCTGTTTTTT
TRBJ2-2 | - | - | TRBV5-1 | CASSLFPNTGELFF | TGCGCCAGCAGCTTGTTTCCGAACACCGGGGAGCTGTTTTTT
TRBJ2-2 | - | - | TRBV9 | CASSGQGSNTGELFF | TGTGCCAGCAGCGGGCAGGGGTCGAACACCGGGGAGCTGTTTTTT
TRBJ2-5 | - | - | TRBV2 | CASSEATQYF | TGTGCCAGCAGTGAAGCGACCCAGTACTTC
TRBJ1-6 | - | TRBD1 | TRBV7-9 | CASRSGTALSPLHF | TGTGCCAGCAGATCCGGGACAGCCCTCTCACCCCTCCACTTT
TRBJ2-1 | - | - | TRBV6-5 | CASSYLRGLSYNEQFF | TGTGCCAGCAGTTACCTCAGGGGCCTTTCCTACAATGAGCAGTTCTTC
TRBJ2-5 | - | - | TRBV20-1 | CSALRAGHREETQYF | TGCAGTGCTCTTCGCGCAGGGCATCGCGAAGAGACCCAGTACTTC
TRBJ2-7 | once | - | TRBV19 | CASSMGAYSYEQYF | TGTGCCAGTAGTATGGGAGCCTACTCCTACGAGCAGTACTTC
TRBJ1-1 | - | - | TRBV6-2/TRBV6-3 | CASSYIQGPNTEAFF | TGTGCCAGCAGTTACATCCAGGGCCCGAACACTGAAGCTTTCTTT
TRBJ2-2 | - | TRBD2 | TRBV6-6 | CASSYSSGKVSGELFF | TGTGCCAGCAGTTACTCGAGCGGGAAGGTCTCCGGGGAGCTGTTTTTT
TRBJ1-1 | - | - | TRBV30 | CAWGRGTEAFF | TGTGCCTGGGGAAGAGGAACGGAAGCTTTCTTT
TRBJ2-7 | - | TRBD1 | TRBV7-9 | CASSSSSGQAQPSYEQYF | TGTGCCAGCAGCTCATCCTCGGGACAGGCCCAACCCTCCTACGAGCAGTACTTC
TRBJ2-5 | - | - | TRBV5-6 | CASSFWRGPGETQYF | TGTGCCAGCAGCTTCTGGCGGGGGCCCGGGGAGACCCAGTATTTC
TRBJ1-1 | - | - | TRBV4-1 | CASSQGNRQAAMNTEAFF | TGCGCCAGCAGCCAAGGGAACAGGCAGGCGGCTATGAACACTGAAGCTTTCTTT
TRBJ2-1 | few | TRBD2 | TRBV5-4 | CASSLGLAADEQFF | TGTGCCAGCAGCTTGGGACTAGCGGCGGATGAGCAGTTCTTC
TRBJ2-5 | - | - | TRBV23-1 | CASIQTQETQYF | TGCGCCAGCATACAGACTCAAGAGACCCAGTACTTC
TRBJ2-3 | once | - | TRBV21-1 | CASSKGKRPTDTQYF | TGTGCCAGCAGCAAAGGGAAGAGGCCCACAGATACGCAGTATTTT
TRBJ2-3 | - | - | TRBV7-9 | CASSFSPDTQYF | TGTGCCAGCAGCTTCAGTCCCGATACGCAGTATTTT
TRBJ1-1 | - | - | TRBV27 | CASSEQAVNTEAFF | TGTGCCAGCAGTGAGCAGGCCGTCAACACTGAAGCTTTCTTT
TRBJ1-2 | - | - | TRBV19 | CASMARENYGYTF | TGTGCCAGTATGGCGCGGGAGAACTATGGCTACACCTTC
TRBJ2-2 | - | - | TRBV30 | CAWTSKGGLQNTGELFF | TGTGCCTGGACCTCTAAAGGGGGACTCCAGAACACCGGGGAGCTGTTTTTT